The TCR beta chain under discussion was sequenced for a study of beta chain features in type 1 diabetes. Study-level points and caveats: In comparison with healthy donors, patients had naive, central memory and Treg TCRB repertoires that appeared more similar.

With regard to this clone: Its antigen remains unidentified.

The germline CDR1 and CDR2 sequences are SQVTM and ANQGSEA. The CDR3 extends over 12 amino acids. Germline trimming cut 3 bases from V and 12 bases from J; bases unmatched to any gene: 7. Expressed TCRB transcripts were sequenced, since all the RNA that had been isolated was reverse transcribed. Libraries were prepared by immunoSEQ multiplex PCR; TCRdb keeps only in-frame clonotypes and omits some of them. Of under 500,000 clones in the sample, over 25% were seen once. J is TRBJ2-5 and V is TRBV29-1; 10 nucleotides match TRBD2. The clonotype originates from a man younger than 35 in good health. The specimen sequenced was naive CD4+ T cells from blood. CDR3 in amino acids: CSVELAGEVEYF. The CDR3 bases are TGCAGCGTTGAGCTAGCGGGAGAAGTGGAGTACTTC.